Included here is one T cell receptor (beta chain) sequence, with context. Antigen unknown. In the PCR, 60 Vbeta and 13 Jbeta primers were used. TCRdb's copy holds only in-frame clones and misses some; the assay was immunoSEQ multiplex PCR. The sample has fewer than 95,000 clones. The donors gave bone marrow, and they were healthy. The sample comes from a study of cytomegalovirus exposure and HLA in healthy donors. Whole-study findings and limits: In a later analysis, TCR association rates varied by HLA locus: DRB1 most, HLA-C fewest.

Germline V gene lookup returns CDR1 SGDLS and CDR2 YYNGEE. V shed 0 bases and J 4 bases; nucleotides not matched to a gene: 9. The CDR3 totals 16 residues. The chain couples TRBV9 to TRBJ2-5; TRBD2 matches 7 bases. This clonotype originated in a woman between 35 and 50 years old in good health and CMV-seropositive. Source material: PBMCs. CDR3 residues: CASSVGGRGEGETQYF. CDR3 coding DNA: TGTGCCAGCAGCGTAGGCGGGCGTGGGGAGGGAGAGACCCAGTACTTC.